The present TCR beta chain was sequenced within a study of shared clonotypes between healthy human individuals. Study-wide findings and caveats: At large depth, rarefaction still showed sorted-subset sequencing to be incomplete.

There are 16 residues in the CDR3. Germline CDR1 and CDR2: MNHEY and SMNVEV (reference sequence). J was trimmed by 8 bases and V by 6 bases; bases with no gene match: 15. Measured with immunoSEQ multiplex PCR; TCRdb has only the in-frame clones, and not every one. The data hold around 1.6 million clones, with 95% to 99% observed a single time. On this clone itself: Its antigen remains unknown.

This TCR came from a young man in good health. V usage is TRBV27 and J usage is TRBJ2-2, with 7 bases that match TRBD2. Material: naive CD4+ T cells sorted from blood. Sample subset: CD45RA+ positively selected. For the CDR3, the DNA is TGTGCCAGCAGCAACCTCGCGGGAGTTTCGCGGGGGGAGCTGTTTTTT. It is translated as CASSNLAGVSRGELFF.